One and the same sample provided the 23 T cell receptor beta chains below, sequenced in a study of technical replicates of blood from a handful of donors. Only in-frame clones appear in the TCRdb table, and some are missing; sequencing was by immunoSEQ multiplex PCR. The sample lists roughly 70,000 clones; around 97% were seen once. The sequencing input was T cells isolated from PBMCs. Receptors were obtained from a human donor in good health.

The rearrangement joins TRBV10-3 to TRBJ2-7, with 12 bases lining up with TRBD2. This CDR3 is built from 12 residues. Germline V gene lookup returns CDR1 ENHRY and CDR2 SYGVKD. The V gene end was trimmed by 9 bases and the J gene end by 3 bases; junction bases not matched to a gene: 0. Here the CDR3 DNA reads TGTGCCATGGGACTAGCGGGCTACGAGCAGTACTTC. It yields the protein CAMGLAGYEQYF.

V usage is TRBV28 and J usage is TRBJ1-2; D is unclear. Germline assignment: CDR1 MDHEN and CDR2 SYDVKM. The CDR3 is 13 amino acids. V was cut by 3 bases and J by 2 bases, with 7 bases left in between. The CDR3 loop is CASSFRRNYGYTF. CDR3 sequence (DNA): TGTGCCAGCAGTTTCAGGAGGAACTATGGCTACACCTTC.

The rearrangement links TRBV29-1 to TRBJ2-1, with D perhaps TRBD1 (6 bases). V gave up 7 bases and J gave up 1 base, with 11 bases separating them. Per the germline V gene, CDR1 is SQVTM and CDR2 is ANQGSEA. The CDR3 extends over 13 amino acids. CDR3 amino acids: CSARTESYNEQFF. CDR3 nucleotides: TGCAGCGCCCGGACAGAGTCCTACAATGAGCAGTTCTTC.

This clone was recorded only once. The chain has TRBV4-1 and TRBJ2-6; 7 bases are a match to TRBD2. The trim removed 6 bases at V and 2 bases at J, leaving 4 bases unmatched. Germline CDR1 is MGHRA and CDR2 is YSYEKL. The CDR3 length is 15 residues. The CDR3 DNA reads as TGCGCCAGCAGGCAGGGAGGGCCTGGGGCCAACGTCCTGACTTTC. Its translation: CASRQGGPGANVLTF.

V usage is TRBV7-2 and J usage is TRBJ2-3, with unresolved D. Per the germline V gene, CDR1 is SGHTA and CDR2 is FQGNSA. CDR3 size: 12 residues. The V end lost 2 bases, the J end lost 4 bases, and 4 bases lay between the germline ends. CDR3 sequence reads: CASSLLSDTQYF. Here the CDR3 DNA reads TGTGCCAGCAGCTTACTGTCAGATACGCAGTATTTT.

The rearrangement joins TRBV7-2 to TRBJ2-5, with no clear D. Deletions cut 1 base from V and 0 bases from J, with 12 bases between. The CDR3 loop spans 16 amino acids. Germline V gene sequence: CDR1 SGHTA, CDR2 FQGNSA. The CDR3, as DNA: TGTGCCAGCAGCTTAGAGACTGAAATGTACCAAGAGACCCAGTACTTC. It encodes CASSLETEMYQETQYF.

The chain recombines TRBV5-5 with TRBJ1-2, with D possibly TRBD1 on 5 matching bases. V dropped 4 bases and J dropped 3 bases, with 13 bases sitting between them. The CDR3 runs to 14 residues. Germline CDR1 SGHKS, CDR2 YYEKEE (reference sequence). The CDR3 loop reads CASSPSDSYYGYTF. CDR3 bases: TGTGCCAGCAGCCCTTCTGACAGCTACTATGGCTACACCTTC.

The chain combines TRBV5-1 with TRBJ2-2; 10 nucleotides line up with TRBD1. The V gene's germline CDR1 is SGHRS and CDR2 YFSETQ. The V and J ends lost 0 bases and 3 bases, in that order; junction bases with no gene match: 2. The CDR3 consists of 16 residues. CDR3 loop: CASSLDGTGDTGELFF. The CDR3 bases are TGCGCCAGCAGCTTGGATGGGACAGGGGACACCGGGGAGCTGTTTTTT.

The J gene is TRBJ1-2, the V gene TRBV6-5; a weak D match, TRBD1 (6 bases). The germline V gene encodes CDR1 MNHEY and CDR2 SVGAGI. CDR3 size: 13 residues. Trimming took off 5 bases at V and 4 bases at J, with 11 bases between the two ends. CDR3 residues: CASSRQDSYGYTF. CDR3 coding DNA: TGTGCCAGCAGTCGACAGGATTCCTATGGCTACACCTTC.

The gene calls are TRBV5-1 and TRBJ2-3, with 9 bases identical to TRBD2. Germline V CDR1 and CDR2: SGHRS, YFSETQ. The CDR3 is 16 amino acids. Losses at the gene ends were 1 base for V and 3 bases for J; bases not matched to a gene: 6. For the CDR3, the DNA is TGCGCCAGCAGCTTGCCTAGCGGGAAGATGACAGATACGCAGTATTTT. It is translated as CASSLPSGKMTDTQYF. Drawing the rest from reference TRBV5-1 and TRBJ2-3, the complete variable domain is KAGVTQTPRYLIKTRGQQVTLSCSPISGHRSVSWYQQTPGQGLQFLFEYFSETQRNKGNFPGRFSGRQFSNSRSEMNVSTLELGDSALYLCASSLPSGKMTDTQYFGPGTRLTVL.

The chain has TRBV6-1 and TRBJ2-7; D unclear. Trimming shortened V by 6 bases and J by 0 bases, and 12 bases separated the two germline ends. The CDR3 runs 14 residues. Germline loops: CDR1 MNHNS, CDR2 SASEGT. This CDR3 reads CASRVMSFSYEQYF. The CDR3 DNA follows: TGTGCCAGCAGAGTCATGAGCTTCTCCTACGAGCAGTACTTC.

The chain couples TRBV7-3 to TRBJ2-1, with D possibly TRBD1 on 6 matching bases. Trimming removed 4 bases from V and 6 bases from J, with 16 bases in between. There are 15 residues in the CDR3. Germline CDR1 and CDR2: SGHTA and FQGTGA. The CDR3 is CASSSTGLHFNEQFF. In nucleotides, the CDR3 is TGTGCCAGCAGCTCGACAGGTCTACACTTCAATGAGCAGTTCTTC.

This clone appeared once. The V call is TRBV11-2, the J call TRBJ1-4, with 9 nucleotides matching TRBD1. Trimming took 5 bases from V and 8 from J; bases not matched to a gene: 6. The CDR3 extends over 14 amino acids. Germline V gene lookup returns CDR1 SGHAT and CDR2 FQNNGV. The CDR3 here is CASSITGTGEKLFF. The CDR3 region has the DNA TGTGCCAGCAGCATTACCGGGACAGGGGAAAAACTGTTTTTT.

The chain carries TRBV7-9 and TRBJ2-7, with 9 bases matching TRBD1. CDR1 and CDR2 from the germline V gene are SEHNR and FQNEAQ (reference sequence). With 5 bases clipped from V and 4 bases from J, the junction kept 9 bases outside the gene matches. The CDR3 loop spans 15 amino acids. In DNA form, the CDR3 reads TGTGCCAGCAGCCCGCGGACAGGGGATCTTTACGAGCAGTACTTC. Encoded protein: CASSPRTGDLYEQYF.

The V call is TRBV9, the J call TRBJ2-1; TRBD1 agrees at 9 bases. Germline CDR1 reads SGDLS; CDR2 reads YYNGEE. The CDR3 runs to 15 residues. The ends lost 4 bases at V and 4 bases at J; junction bases unmatched: 6. As DNA, the CDR3 is TGTGCCAGCAGCCCCGGACAGGGGAGATACAATGAGCAGTTCTTC. Translating gives CASSPGQGRYNEQFF.

This clone was found once. This chain links TRBV18 with TRBJ2-2; 7 bases line up with TRBD1. Looked up from germline, CDR1 is KGHSH and CDR2 is LQKENI. The V segment lost 6 bases and the J segment 5 bases; nucleotides outside the gene matches: 15. The CDR3 totals 17 residues. This CDR3 reads CASSYTGTDSRTGELFF. The DNA for the CDR3 is TGTGCCAGCTCGTATACCGGGACAGACAGTAGAACCGGGGAGCTGTTTTTT.

The chain is built from TRBV27 and TRBJ2-7; TRBD2 matches 9 bases. In germline, CDR1 is MNHEY, CDR2 SMNVEV (reference sequence). The CDR3 consists of 13 residues. V lost 8 bases to trimming and J lost 2 bases; unmatched junction nucleotides: 4. CDR3 region: CASQTSGAYEQYF. In DNA, the CDR3 is TGTGCCAGCCAGACTAGCGGAGCCTACGAGCAGTACTTC.

The rearrangement uses TRBV29-1 and TRBJ1-2; D unclear. CDR1 and CDR2 (germline): SQVTM, ANQGSEA. The ends were cut back, 4 bases at V and 0 bases at J, with 9 bases in the middle. The CDR3 spans 13 residues. Written as DNA, the CDR3 is TGCAGCGTTGTGGGCAGTCCTAACTATGGCTACACCTTC. It yields the protein CSVVGSPNYGYTF.

The chain has TRBV5-1 and TRBJ1-1; D uncertain. V lost 9 bases, J lost 0 bases, and 12 bases lay in between. Germline CDR1 and CDR2: SGHRS and YFSETQ. The CDR3 is 13 residues long. The CDR3 bases are TGCGCCACCCGTGTGGGCGTGAACACTGAAGCTTTCTTT. This encodes CATRVGVNTEAFF.

The rearrangement uses TRBV6-5 and TRBJ2-5, with D tentatively TRBD1 (6 bases). The CDR3 has 16 amino acids. CDR1 and CDR2 from the germline V gene are MNHEY and SVGAGI. The V gene lost 0 bases and the J gene lost 4 bases, with 15 bases spanning the gap. CDR3 nucleotide sequence: TGTGCCAGCAGTTACTCCAGGGGCTTGGATGGAGAGACCCAGTACTTC. As protein: CASSYSRGLDGETQYF.

Here the CDR3 DNA reads TGTGCCAGCAGCCAGGAGGACTTGGGGAATGAGCAGTTCTTC. This sequence encodes CASSQEDLGNEQFF. This sequence joins TRBV4-2 and TRBJ2-1; tentative D call: TRBD2 (5 bases). CDR3 length equals 14 residues. The V end was cut by 3 bases, the J end by 7 bases, with 13 bases between. The germline V gene has CDR1 LGHNA and CDR2 YNFKEQ.

The V gene is TRBV9, the J gene TRBJ2-7, with 7 bases aligning to TRBD1. CDR1 and CDR2 from the germline V gene are SGDLS and YYNGEE. The V gene end was trimmed by 4 bases and the J gene end by 7 bases; junction bases not matched to a gene: 8. This CDR3 spans 13 amino acids. DNA of the CDR3: TGTGCCAGCAGCCCGACAGGGCTAGGAGAGCAGTACTTC. As protein: CASSPTGLGEQYF.

The chain recombines TRBV5-1 with TRBJ1-1; D uncertain. The CDR3 contains 13 residues. V dropped 1 base and J dropped 2 bases, with 6 bases sitting between them. The germline CDR1 and CDR2 sequences are SGHRS and YFSETQ. CDR3 in DNA: TGCGCCAGCAGCTTGTTATATAACACTGAAGCTTTCTTT. Translation gives CASSLLYNTEAFF.